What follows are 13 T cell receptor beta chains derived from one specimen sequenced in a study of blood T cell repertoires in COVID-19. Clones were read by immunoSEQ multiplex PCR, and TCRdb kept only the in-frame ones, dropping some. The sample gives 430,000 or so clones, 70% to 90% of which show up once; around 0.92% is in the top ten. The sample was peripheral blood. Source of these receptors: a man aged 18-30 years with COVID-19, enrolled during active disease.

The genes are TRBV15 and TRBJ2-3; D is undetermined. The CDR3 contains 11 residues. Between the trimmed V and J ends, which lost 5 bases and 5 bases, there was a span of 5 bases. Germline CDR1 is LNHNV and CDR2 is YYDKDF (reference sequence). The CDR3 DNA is TGTGCCACCAGCTCCCGAGATACGCAGTATTTT. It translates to CATSSRDTQYF.

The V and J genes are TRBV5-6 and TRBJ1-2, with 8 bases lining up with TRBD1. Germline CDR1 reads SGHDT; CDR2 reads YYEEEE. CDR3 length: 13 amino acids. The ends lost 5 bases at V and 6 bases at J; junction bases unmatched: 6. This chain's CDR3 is CASRPQGADGYTF. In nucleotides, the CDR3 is TGTGCCAGCAGACCTCAGGGGGCTGATGGCTACACCTTC.

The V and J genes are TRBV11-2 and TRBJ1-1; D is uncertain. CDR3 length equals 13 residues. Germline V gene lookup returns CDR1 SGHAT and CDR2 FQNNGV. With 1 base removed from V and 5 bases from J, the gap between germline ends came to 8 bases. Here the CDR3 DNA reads TGTGCCAGCAGCTTAGGGGAGATTACTGAAGCTTTCTTT. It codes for CASSLGEITEAFF.

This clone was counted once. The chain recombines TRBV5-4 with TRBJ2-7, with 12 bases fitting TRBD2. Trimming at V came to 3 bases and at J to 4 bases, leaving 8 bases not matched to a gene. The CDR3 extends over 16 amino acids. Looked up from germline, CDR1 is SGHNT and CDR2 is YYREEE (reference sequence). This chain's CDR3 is CASSSRTSGKGYEQYF. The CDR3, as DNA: TGTGCCAGCAGCTCCCGGACTAGCGGGAAGGGTTACGAGCAGTACTTC. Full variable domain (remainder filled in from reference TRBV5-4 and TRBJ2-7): ETGVTQSPTHLIKTRGQQVTLRCSSQSGHNTVSWYQQALGQGPQFIFQYYREEENGRGNFPPRFSGLQFPNYSSELNVNALELDDSALYLCASSSRTSGKGYEQYFGPGTRLTVT.

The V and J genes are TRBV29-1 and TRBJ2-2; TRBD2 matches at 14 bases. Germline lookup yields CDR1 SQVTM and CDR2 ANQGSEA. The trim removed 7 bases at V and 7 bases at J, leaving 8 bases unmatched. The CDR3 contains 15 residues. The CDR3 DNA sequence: TGCAGCGCCAAAGAGGGACTAGCGGGGGTCGGGGAGCTGTTTTTT. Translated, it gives CSAKEGLAGVGELFF.

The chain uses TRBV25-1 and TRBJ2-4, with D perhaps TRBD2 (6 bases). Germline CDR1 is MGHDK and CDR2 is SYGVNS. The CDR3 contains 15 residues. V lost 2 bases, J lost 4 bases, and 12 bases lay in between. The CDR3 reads CASSEIFGGKNIQYF. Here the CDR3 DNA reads TGTGCCAGCAGTGAAATTTTCGGGGGAAAAAACATTCAGTACTTC.

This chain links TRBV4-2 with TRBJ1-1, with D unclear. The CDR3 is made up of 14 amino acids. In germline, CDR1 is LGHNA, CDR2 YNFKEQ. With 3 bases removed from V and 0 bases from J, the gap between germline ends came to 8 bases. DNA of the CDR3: TGTGCCAGCAGCCAGAACTACGTGAACACTGAAGCTTTCTTT. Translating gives CASSQNYVNTEAFF.

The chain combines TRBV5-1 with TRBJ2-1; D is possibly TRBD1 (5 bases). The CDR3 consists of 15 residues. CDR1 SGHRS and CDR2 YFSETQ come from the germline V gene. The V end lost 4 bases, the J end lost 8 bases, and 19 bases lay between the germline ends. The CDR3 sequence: CASSVLRPGLDEQFF. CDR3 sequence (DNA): TGCGCCAGCAGCGTTTTAAGGCCAGGGCTCGATGAGCAGTTCTTC.

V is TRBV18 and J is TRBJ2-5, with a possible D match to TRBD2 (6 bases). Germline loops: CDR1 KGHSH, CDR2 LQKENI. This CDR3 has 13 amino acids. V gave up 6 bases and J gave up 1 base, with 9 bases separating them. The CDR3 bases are TGTGCCAGCTCGAGGACTATCCAAGAGACCCAGTACTTC. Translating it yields CASSRTIQETQYF.

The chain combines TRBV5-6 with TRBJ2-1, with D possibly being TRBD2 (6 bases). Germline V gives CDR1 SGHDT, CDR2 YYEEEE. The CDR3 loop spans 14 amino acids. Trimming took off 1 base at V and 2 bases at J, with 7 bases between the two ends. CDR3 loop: CASSLPGAYNEQFF. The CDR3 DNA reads TGTGCCAGCAGCTTGCCGGGAGCCTACAATGAGCAGTTCTTC.

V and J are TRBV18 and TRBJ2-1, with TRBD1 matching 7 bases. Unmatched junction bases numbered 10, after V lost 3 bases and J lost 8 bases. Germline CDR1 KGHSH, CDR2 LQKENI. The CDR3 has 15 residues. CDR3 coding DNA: TGTGCCAGCTCACCTTGGACAGGCCCCAGGGATGAGCAGTTCTTC. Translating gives CASSPWTGPRDEQFF.

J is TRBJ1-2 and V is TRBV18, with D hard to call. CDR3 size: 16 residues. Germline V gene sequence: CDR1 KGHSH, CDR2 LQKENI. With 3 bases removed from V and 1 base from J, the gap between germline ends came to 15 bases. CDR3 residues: CASSPNQMTGNYGYTF. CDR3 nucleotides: TGTGCCAGCTCACCCAACCAAATGACTGGTAACTATGGCTACACCTTC. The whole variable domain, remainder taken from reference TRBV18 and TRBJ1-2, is NAGVMQNPRHLVRRRGQEARLRCSPMKGHSHVYWYRQLPEEGLKFMVYLQKENIIDESGMPKERFSAEFPKEGPSILRIQQVVRGDSAAYFCASSPNQMTGNYGYTFGSGTRLTVV.

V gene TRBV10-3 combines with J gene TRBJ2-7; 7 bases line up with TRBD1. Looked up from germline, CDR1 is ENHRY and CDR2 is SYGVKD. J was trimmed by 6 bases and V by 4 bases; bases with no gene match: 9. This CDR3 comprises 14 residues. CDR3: CAISGKTGNSEQYF. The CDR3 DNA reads TGTGCCATCAGTGGAAAGACAGGGAACAGCGAGCAGTACTTC.